This TCR beta chain is from a study of shared T cell receptors in the human thymus. The CDR3 is made up of 12 amino acids. CDR1 MNHEY and CDR2 SVGAGI come from the germline V gene. V was trimmed by 8 bases and J by 1 base, leaving 8 bases between them. Profiling relied on immunoSEQ multiplex PCR, and the TCRdb table lists in-frame clones only, not all of them. This repertoire shows about 660,000 clones, 85% to 90% found once; its top ten account for 0.0095% to 0.013%. These data were likewise used in another study, on human thymus T cells. That paper notes: Healthy Finnish infants undergoing corrective surgery for congenital heart defects provided the donor material. Resected material from corrective heart surgery provided the thymus tissue analysed. Both thymic and peripheral blood repertoires showed apparently biased V and J usage. The related literature has documented a marked overlap of thymic repertoires among unrelated individuals.

The origin of this receptor is a boy under two years old with a congenital heart defect. The chain recombines TRBV6-5 with TRBJ2-5; D remains unclear. Sequencing was performed on thymocytes. The CDR3 loop reads CASRHLQETQYF. The CDR3 DNA is TGTGCCAGCCGACACCTCCAAGAGACCCAGTACTTC.